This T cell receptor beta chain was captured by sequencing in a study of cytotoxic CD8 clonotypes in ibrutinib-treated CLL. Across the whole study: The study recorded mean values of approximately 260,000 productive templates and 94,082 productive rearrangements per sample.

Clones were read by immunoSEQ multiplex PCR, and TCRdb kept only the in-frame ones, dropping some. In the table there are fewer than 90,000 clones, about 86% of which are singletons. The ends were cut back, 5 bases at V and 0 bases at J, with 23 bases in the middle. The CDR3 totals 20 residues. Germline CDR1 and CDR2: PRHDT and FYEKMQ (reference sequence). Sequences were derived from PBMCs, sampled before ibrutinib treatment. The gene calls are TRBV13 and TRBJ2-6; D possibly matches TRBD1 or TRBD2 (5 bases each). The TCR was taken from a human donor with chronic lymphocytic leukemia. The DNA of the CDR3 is TGTGCCAGCAGCACCTGGGACCGCGACTTCACAAGCTCTGGGGCCAACGTCCTGACTTTC. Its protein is CASSTWDRDFTSSGANVLTF. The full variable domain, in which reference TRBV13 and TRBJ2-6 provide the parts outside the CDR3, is AAGVIQSPRHLIKEKRETATLKCYPIPRHDTVYWYQQGPGQDPQFLISFYEKMQSDKGSIPDRFSAQQFSDYHSELNMSSLELGDSALYFCASSTWDRDFTSSGANVLTFGAGSRLTVL.